Given below is one T cell receptor (beta chain) in context. The target antigen is unknown. This sample was taken from a study of early T cells in non-severe SARS-CoV-2 infection. Turning to the study itself: Sequencing was performed on bulk RNA from unsorted whole blood, leaving chains unpaired.

Unique molecular identifiers were attached to individual cDNA molecules. MiXCR, applied by TCRdb to the 5' RACE reads, yields one record per CDR3 protein. Among 100,000 to 130,000 distinct CDR3 sequences listed, 9.5% to 13% were seen once. Study-wide points: VDJdb matching favored anti-spike CD8 responses, missing private and CD4 specificities.

Trimming removed 5 bases from V and 5 bases from J, with 17 bases in between. The CDR3 runs to 15 residues. The sample consisted of whole blood. The receptor comes from an adult who was a healthcare worker with PCR-confirmed SARS-CoV-2 infection or an uninfected control (not recorded which). The chain uses TRBV12-3 or TRBV12-4 and TRBJ2-3; D perhaps matches TRBD1 (6 bases). CDR3 residues: CASSDPGKGEDTQYF. The CDR3 nucleotides read TGTGCCAGCAGTGACCCGGGGAAGGGGGAAGATACGCAGTATTTT.